This T cell receptor (beta chain) was sequenced for a study of T cells after yellow fever vaccination. Germline values: CDR1 DFQATT, CDR2 SNEGSKA (reference sequence). Germline trimming cut 3 bases from V and 4 bases from J; bases unmatched to any gene: 7. The CDR3 length is 15 residues. The 5'RACE template-switching step produced TCR cDNA and added a universal primer site and UMIs. TCRdb itself ran the 5' RACE reads through MiXCR, one entry per CDR3 protein. Of about 260,000 distinct CDR3 sequences in the sample, roughly 13% were seen once. Study-level findings and limits: A weaker but faster secondary response was observed, peaking on day 5 versus 15.

Note on this clonotype: The antigen remains unidentified.

The TCR sequence derives from a man aged 30-40 years who received the YFV17D yellow fever vaccine. This chain connects TRBV20-1 to TRBJ2-1; 9 bases agree with TRBD2. Specimen: CD4+ T cells sorted from PBMCs, collected 45 days after the yellow fever booster vaccination. The CDR3 DNA follows: TGCAGTGCTAGGCCCCCTAGCGGGAATTACAATGAGCAGTTCTTC. Amino acid sequence: CSARPPSGNYNEQFF.